This T cell receptor beta chain came from a study of OX40 agonist ivuxolimab in advanced cancers. Whole-study findings and limits: Dose levels from 0.1 to 3.0 mg/kg saw CD4+ and CD8+ blood T cells expand clonally by week 6.

This clone was recorded a few times. Its antigen is unidentified. V gave up 3 bases and J gave up 4 bases; unmatched junction bases: 10. Germline V gene data show CDR1 as SGHAT and CDR2 as FQDESV (reference sequence). CDR3 size: 16 residues. Libraries were prepared by immunoSEQ multiplex PCR; TCRdb keeps only in-frame clonotypes and omits some of them. The sample includes fewer than 140,000 clones, 90% of them seen just once. Patients with a history of autoimmune disease or on systemic immunosuppression were excluded. Specimen: CD4+ or CD8+ T cells sorted from blood, collected in a trial of the OX40 agonist ivuxolimab. The rearrangement joins TRBV11-1 to TRBJ2-5; 8 bases agree with TRBD1. The TCR comes from an adult with an advanced solid tumor such as melanoma, head and neck, liver or kidney cancer. The CDR3 bases are TGTGCCAGCAGCTTGGAATGGACAGGGAGAGGAGAGACCCAGTACTTC. It encodes CASSLEWTGRGETQYF.